Listed below are T cell receptor beta chains from one sample, sequenced in a study of blood T cell repertoires in COVID-19. Assay: immunoSEQ multiplex PCR; the TCRdb copy retains only in-frame clones and omits some. The sample lists about 110,000 clones, less than 85% occurring once. The sample consisted of peripheral blood. The receptor source for this set is a man between 65 and 85 years old with active or convalescent COVID-19. Both conserved end residues are part of each CDR3. D genes are given only for firm matches. Expanded clones are given a class, and other clones once, few, many or no size at all.

CDR3nt: TGTGCCACCAGTACTAGCGGGAGGCACGATGAGCAGTTCTTC
CDR3aa: CATSTSGRHDEQFF
j_gene: TRBJ2-1
v_gene: TRBV24-1
d_gene: TRBD2
abundance: many

CDR3nt: TGCGCCAGCAGCGATCCGGGACAGGGAATCGGCTACACCTTC
CDR3aa: CASSDPGQGIGYTF
j_gene: TRBJ1-2
v_gene: TRBV5-1
d_gene: TRBD1
abundance: NA

CDR3nt: TGTGCCAGTAGCTCTGGAACAGGGAGGGAGAACTATGGCTACACCTTC
CDR3aa: CASSSGTGRENYGYTF
j_gene: TRBJ1-2
v_gene: TRBV19
d_gene: NA
abundance: few

CDR3nt: TGTGCCAGCAGGGATCCCTACCGCAGGGTCCCGGAAGACTATGGCTACACCTTC
CDR3aa: CASRDPYRRVPEDYGYTF
j_gene: TRBJ1-2
v_gene: TRBV2
d_gene: NA
abundance: once

CDR3nt: TGTGCCATCAGTGAGTTACAGAATAATTCACCCCTCCACTTT
CDR3aa: CAISELQNNSPLHF
j_gene: TRBJ1-6
v_gene: TRBV10-3
d_gene: NA
abundance: NA

CDR3nt: TGTGCCAGCAAGGCGGGCGGATCTGGGGCCAACGTCCTGACTTTC
CDR3aa: CASKAGGSGANVLTF
j_gene: TRBJ2-6
v_gene: TRBV28
d_gene: NA
abundance: NA

CDR3nt: TGTGCCAGCTCACCTAGGGGCAACTATGGCTACACCTTC
CDR3aa: CASSPRGNYGYTF
j_gene: TRBJ1-2
v_gene: TRBV18
d_gene: NA
abundance: NA

CDR3nt: TGTGCCACCGGCGGGGGAAGCACAGATACGCAGTATTTT
CDR3aa: CATGGGSTDTQYF
j_gene: TRBJ2-3
v_gene: TRBV24-1
d_gene: TRBD2
abundance: NA

CDR3nt: TGCGCCAGCAGCTTGGTGCCCCGGACAGGAGATGTGGGGGGGTTCTTC
CDR3aa: CASSLVPRTGDVGGFF
j_gene: TRBJ2-1
v_gene: TRBV5-1
d_gene: NA
abundance: once

CDR3nt: TGCGCCAGCAGCCCTCCCGGGTTTGGAGGCTACACCTTC
CDR3aa: CASSPPGFGGYTF
j_gene: TRBJ1-2
v_gene: TRBV5-1
d_gene: NA
abundance: NA

CDR3nt: TGTGCCAGCAGCTTATTGGCTAGTGTGAATGAGCAGTTCTTC
CDR3aa: CASSLLASVNEQFF
j_gene: TRBJ2-1
v_gene: TRBV7-3
d_gene: NA
abundance: NA

CDR3nt: TGTGCCAGCAGCCCTCCCCGTGGAGCGGGGATTTACGAGCAGTACTTC
CDR3aa: CASSPPRGAGIYEQYF
j_gene: TRBJ2-7
v_gene: TRBV7-8
d_gene: TRBD2
abundance: NA

CDR3nt: TGTGCCAGCAGCCAAGCCCGACAGTATAGCAATCAGCCCCAGCATTTT
CDR3aa: CASSQARQYSNQPQHF
j_gene: TRBJ1-5
v_gene: TRBV4-2
d_gene: NA
abundance: NA

CDR3nt: TGTGCCAGCAGCTTAGGAAGGGGCCCGCGGACTGAAGCTTTCTTT
CDR3aa: CASSLGRGPRTEAFF
j_gene: TRBJ1-1
v_gene: TRBV7-8
d_gene: NA
abundance: NA